The clone carrying this T cell receptor beta chain was detected once. The antigen is undetermined. The ends were cut back, 0 bases at V and 0 bases at J, with 16 bases in the middle. The CDR3 sequence is 19 residues long. Germline assignment: CDR1 SGHRS and CDR2 YFSETQ. This specimen belongs to a study of a mutant IDH1 vaccine in newly diagnosed glioma. Time point defined: week 47, end of study. The content of each vaccine dose was 300 ug of mutant IDH1 20-mer peptide, and topical imiquimod accompanied it. The data were produced by immunoSEQ multiplex PCR, yet TCRdb's version contains in-frame clones alone and is incomplete. The sample gives approximately 31,000 clones, more than 65% of which show up once; about 28% is in the top ten.

This rearrangement joins TRBV5-1 to TRBJ2-6; a possible D gene is TRBD1 (5 bases). This receptor was taken from a man aged 25 to 40 with glioma. This specimen consisted of PBMCs, obtained from a glioma patient whose treatment included an IDH1 peptide vaccine. The CDR3 bases are TGCGCCAGCAGCTTGGTTGGCAGGGTTGAACTCTCTGGGGCCAACGTCCTGACTTTC. Amino acid sequence: CASSLVGRVELSGANVLTF.